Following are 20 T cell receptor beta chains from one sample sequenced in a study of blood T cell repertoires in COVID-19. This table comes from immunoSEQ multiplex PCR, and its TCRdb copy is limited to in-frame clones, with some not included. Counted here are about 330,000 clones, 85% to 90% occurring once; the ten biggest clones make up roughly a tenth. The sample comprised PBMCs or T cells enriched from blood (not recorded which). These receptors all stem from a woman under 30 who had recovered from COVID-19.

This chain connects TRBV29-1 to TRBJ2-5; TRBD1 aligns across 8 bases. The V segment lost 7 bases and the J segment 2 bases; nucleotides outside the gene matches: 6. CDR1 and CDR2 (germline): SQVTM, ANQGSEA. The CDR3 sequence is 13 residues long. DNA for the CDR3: TGCAGCGCCCGATGGACAGGGCAAGAGACCCAGTACTTC. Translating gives CSARWTGQETQYF.

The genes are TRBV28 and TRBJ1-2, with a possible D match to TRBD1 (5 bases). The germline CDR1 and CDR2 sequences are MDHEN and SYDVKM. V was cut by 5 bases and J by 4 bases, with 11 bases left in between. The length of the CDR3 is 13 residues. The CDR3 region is CASSRRQFYGYTF. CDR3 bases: TGTGCCAGCAGTCGCCGACAGTTCTATGGCTACACCTTC.

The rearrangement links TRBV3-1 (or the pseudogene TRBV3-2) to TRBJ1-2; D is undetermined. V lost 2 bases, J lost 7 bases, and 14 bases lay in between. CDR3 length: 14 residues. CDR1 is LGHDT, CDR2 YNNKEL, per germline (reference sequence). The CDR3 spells CASSQTSWGGGYTF. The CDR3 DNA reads TGTGCCAGCAGCCAAACCTCTTGGGGAGGTGGCTACACCTTC.

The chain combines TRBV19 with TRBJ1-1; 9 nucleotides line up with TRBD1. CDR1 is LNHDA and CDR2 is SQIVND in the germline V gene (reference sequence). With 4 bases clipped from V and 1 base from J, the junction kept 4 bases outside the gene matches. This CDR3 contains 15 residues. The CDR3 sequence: CASSTSTGGNTEAFF. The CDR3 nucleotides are TGTGCCAGTAGTACCTCGACAGGGGGGAACACTGAAGCTTTCTTT.

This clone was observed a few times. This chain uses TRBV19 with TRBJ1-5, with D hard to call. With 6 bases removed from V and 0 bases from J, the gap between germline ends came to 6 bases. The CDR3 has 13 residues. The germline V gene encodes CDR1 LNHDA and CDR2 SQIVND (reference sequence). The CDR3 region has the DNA TGTGCCAGTAGGCAGTCTAGCAATCAGCCCCAGCATTTT. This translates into CASRQSSNQPQHF.

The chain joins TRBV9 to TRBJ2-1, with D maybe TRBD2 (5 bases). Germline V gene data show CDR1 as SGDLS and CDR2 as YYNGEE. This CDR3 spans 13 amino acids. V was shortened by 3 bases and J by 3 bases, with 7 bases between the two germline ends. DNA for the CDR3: TGTGCCAGCAGCGCACGGGGCTACAATGAGCAGTTCTTC. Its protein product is CASSARGYNEQFF.

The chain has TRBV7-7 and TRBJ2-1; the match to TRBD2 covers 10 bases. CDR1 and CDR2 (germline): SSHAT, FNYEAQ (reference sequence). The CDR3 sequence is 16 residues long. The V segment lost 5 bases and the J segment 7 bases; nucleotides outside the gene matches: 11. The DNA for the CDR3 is TGTGCCAGCAGCCCCGAGGTAGCGGGAGGTCGGAATGAGCAGTTCTTC. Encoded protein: CASSPEVAGGRNEQFF.

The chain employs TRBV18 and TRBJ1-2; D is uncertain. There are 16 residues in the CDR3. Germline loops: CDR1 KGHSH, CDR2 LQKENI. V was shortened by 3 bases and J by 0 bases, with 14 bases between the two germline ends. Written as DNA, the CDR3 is TGTGCCAGCTCACCGGTCGCAGGCAGAACTAACTATGGCTACACCTTC. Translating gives CASSPVAGRTNYGYTF.

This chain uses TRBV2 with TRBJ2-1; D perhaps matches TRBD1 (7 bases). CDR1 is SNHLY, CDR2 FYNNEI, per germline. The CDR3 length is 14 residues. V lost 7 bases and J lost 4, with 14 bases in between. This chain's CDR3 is CASKPGGIYNEQFF. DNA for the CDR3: TGTGCCAGCAAGCCAGGGGGGATTTACAATGAGCAGTTCTTC.

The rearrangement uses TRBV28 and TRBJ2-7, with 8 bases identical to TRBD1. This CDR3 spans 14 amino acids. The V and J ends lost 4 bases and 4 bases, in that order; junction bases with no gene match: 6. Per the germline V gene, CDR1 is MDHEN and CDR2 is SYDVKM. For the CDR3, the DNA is TGTGCCAGCAGTTCAGGACAGGGCCCGTACGAGCAGTACTTC. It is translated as CASSSGQGPYEQYF.

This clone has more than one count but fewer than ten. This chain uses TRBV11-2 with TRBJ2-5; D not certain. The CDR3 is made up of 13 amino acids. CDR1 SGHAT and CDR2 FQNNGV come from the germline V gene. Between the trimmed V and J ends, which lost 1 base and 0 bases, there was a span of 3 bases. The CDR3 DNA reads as TGTGCCAGCAGCTTAGCCGACCAAGAGACCCAGTACTTC. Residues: CASSLADQETQYF. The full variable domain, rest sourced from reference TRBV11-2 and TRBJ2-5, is EAGVAQSPRYKIIEKRQSVAFWCNPISGHATLYWYQQILGQGPKLLIQFQNNGVVDDSQLPKDRFSAERLKGVDSTLKIQPAKLEDSAVYLCASSLADQETQYFGPGTRLLVL.

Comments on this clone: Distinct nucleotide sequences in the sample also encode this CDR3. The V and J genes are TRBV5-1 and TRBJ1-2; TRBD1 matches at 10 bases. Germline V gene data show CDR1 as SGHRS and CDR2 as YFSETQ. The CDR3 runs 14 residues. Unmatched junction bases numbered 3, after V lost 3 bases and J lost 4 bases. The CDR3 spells CASSSTGGGYGYTF. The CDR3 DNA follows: TGCGCCAGCAGCTCGACAGGGGGCGGCTATGGCTACACCTTC.

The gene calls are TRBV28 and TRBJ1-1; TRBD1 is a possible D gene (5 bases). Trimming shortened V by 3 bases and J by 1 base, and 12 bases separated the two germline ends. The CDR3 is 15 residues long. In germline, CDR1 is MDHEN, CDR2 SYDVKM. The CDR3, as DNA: TGTGCCAGCAGTTTCCAGAACAGGCGGAACACTGAAGCTTTCTTT. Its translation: CASSFQNRRNTEAFF. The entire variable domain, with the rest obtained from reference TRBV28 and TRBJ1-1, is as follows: DVKVTQSSRYLVKRTGEKVFLECVQDMDHENMFWYRQDPGLGLRLIYFSYDVKMKEKGDIPEGYSVSREKKERFSLILESASTNQTSMYLCASSFQNRRNTEAFFGQGTRLTVV.

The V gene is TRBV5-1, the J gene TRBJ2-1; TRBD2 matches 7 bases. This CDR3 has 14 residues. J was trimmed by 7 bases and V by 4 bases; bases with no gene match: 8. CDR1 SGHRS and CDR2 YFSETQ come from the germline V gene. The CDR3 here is CASSGSGTNNEQFF. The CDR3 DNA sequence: TGCGCCAGCAGCGGGTCCGGGACTAATAATGAGCAGTTCTTC.

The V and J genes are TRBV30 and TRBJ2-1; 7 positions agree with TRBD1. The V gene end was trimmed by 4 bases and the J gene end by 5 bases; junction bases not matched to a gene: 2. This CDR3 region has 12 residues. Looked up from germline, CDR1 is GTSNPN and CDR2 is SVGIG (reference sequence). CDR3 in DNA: TGTGCCTGGAAGGGGGCTAACAATGAGCAGTTCTTC. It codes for CAWKGANNEQFF.

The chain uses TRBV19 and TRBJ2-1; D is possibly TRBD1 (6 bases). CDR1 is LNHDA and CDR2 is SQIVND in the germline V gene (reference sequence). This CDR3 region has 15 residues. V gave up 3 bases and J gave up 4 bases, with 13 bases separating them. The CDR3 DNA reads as TGTGCCAGTAGTATCTCGGGACACAATTACAATGAGCAGTTCTTC. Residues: CASSISGHNYNEQFF. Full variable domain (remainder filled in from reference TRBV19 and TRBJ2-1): DGGITQSPKYLFRKEGQNVTLSCEQNLNHDAMYWYRQDPGQGLRLIYYSQIVNDFQKGDIAEGYSVSREKKESFPLTVTSAQKNPTAFYLCASSISGHNYNEQFFGPGTRLTVL.

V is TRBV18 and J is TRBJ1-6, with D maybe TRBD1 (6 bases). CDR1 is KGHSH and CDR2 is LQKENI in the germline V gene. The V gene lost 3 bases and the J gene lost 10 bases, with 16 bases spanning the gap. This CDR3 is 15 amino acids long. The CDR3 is CASSPERGLLSPLHF. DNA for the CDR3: TGTGCCAGCTCACCGGAGAGGGGGTTATTGTCACCCCTCCACTTT.

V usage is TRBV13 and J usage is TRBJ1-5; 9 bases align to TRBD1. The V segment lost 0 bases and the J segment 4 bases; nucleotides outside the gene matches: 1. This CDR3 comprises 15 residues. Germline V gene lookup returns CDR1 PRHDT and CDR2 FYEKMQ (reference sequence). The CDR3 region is CASSLGGTGNQPQHF. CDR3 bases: TGTGCCAGCAGCTTAGGCGGGACAGGGAATCAGCCCCAGCATTTT.

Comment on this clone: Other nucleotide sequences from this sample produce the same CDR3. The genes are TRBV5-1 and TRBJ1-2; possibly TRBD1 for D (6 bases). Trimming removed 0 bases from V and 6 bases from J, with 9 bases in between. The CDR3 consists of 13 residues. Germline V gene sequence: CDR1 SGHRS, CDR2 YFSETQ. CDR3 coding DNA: TGCGCCAGCAGCTTGGGGTCAGGGGATGGCTACACCTTC. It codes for CASSLGSGDGYTF.

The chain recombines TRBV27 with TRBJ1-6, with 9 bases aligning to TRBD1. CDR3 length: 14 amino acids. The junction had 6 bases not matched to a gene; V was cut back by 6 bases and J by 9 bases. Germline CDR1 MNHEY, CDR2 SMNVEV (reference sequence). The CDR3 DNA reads TGTGCCAGCAGGGACAGGGGTAGTCTTTCACCCCTCCACTTT. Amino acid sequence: CASRDRGSLSPLHF.